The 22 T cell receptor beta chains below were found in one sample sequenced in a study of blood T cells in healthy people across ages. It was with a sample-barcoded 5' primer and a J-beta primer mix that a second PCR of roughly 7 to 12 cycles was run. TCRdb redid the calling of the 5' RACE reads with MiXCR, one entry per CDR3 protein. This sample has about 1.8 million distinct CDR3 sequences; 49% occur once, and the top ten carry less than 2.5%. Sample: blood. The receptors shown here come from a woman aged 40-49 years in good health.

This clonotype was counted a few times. CDR3 region: CASSGETFYEQYF. The CDR3, as DNA: TGCGCCAGCAGCGGGGAGACATTTTACGAGCAGTACTTC. The J gene is TRBJ2-7, the V gene TRBV5-1; the D gene is possibly TRBD2 (5 bases). V lost 4 bases, J lost 4 bases, and 12 bases lay in between. Germline V gives CDR1 SGHRS, CDR2 YFSETQ. The CDR3 loop spans 13 amino acids.

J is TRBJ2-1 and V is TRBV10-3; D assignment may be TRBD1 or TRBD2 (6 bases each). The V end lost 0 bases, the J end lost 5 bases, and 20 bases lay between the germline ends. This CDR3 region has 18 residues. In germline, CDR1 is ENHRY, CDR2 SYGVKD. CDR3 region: CAISESKLAEGGNNEQFF. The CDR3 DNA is TGTGCCATCAGTGAGTCGAAACTGGCGGAAGGGGGGAACAATGAGCAGTTCTTC.

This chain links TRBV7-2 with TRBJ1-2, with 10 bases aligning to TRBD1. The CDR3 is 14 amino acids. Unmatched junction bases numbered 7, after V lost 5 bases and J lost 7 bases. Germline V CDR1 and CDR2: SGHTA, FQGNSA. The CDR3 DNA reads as TGTGCCAGCAGCCGACGACAGGGGGCTATTGGCTACACCTTC. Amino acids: CASSRRQGAIGYTF.

The CDR3 sequence is CASSPRRASTNEKLFF. CDR3 coding DNA: TGTGCCAGCAGCCCACGTCGGGCGTCAACTAATGAAAAACTGTTTTTT. V and J are TRBV7-8 and TRBJ1-4; D uncertain. The length of the CDR3 is 16 residues. Trimming removed 5 bases from V and 0 bases from J, with 13 bases in between. Per the germline V gene, CDR1 is SGHVS and CDR2 is FQNEAQ.

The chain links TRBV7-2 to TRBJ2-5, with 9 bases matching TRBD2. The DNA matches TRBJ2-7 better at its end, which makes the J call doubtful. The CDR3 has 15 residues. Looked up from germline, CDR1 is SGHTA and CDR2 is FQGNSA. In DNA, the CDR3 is TGTGCCAGCAGCTTAGACGGCGGGGGGGTCTACGAGCAGTACTTC. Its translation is CASSLDGGGVYEQYF.

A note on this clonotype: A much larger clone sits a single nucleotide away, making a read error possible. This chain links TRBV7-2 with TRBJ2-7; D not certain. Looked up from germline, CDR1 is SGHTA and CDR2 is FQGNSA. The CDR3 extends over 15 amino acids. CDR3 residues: CASSLEGVVTYGQYF. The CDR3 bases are TGTGCCAGCAGCTTAGAGGGTGTCGTCACCTACGGGCAGTACTTC.

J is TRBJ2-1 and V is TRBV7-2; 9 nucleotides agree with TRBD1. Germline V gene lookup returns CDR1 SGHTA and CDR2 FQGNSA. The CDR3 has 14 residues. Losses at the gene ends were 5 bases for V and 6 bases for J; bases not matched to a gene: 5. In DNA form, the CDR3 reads TGTGCCAGCAGCGTGGGGACAGGGAGCAATGAGCAGTTCTTC. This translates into CASSVGTGSNEQFF.

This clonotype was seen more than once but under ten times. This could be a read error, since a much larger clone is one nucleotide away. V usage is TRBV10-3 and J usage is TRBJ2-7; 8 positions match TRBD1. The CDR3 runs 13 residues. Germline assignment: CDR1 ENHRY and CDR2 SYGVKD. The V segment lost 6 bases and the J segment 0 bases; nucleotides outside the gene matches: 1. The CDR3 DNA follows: TGTGCCATCAGGGGGACAGGCTCCTACGAGCAGTACTTC. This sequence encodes CAIRGTGSYEQYF.

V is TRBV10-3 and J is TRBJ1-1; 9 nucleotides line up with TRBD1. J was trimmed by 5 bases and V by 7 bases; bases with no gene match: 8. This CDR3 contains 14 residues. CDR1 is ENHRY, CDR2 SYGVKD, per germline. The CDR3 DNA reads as TGTGCCATCAACGGACAGGGGATTTTGACTGAAGCTTTCTTT. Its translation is CAINGQGILTEAFF.

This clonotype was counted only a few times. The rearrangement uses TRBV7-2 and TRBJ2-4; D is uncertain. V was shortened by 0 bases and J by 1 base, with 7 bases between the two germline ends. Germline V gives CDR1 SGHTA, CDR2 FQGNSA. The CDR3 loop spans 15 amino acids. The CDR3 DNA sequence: TGTGCCAGCAGCTTAGCGGTGGGGGCCAAAAACATTCAGTACTTC. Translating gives CASSLAVGAKNIQYF.

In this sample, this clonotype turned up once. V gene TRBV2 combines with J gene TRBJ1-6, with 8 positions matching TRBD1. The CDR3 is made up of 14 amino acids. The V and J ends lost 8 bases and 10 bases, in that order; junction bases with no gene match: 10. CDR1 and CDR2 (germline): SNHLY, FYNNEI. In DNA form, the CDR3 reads TGTGCCAGCGGGGAAGACAGGGGCCGATCACCCCTCCACTTT. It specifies CASGEDRGRSPLHF.

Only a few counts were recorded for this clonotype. The CDR3 sequence: CASSKLAFVTDTQYF. CDR3 bases: TGTGCCAGCTCCAAACTAGCTTTCGTCACAGATACGCAGTATTTT. This chain connects TRBV27 to TRBJ2-3; possible D gene TRBD2, 6 bases. The ends were cut back, 8 bases at V and 2 bases at J, with 17 bases in the middle. CDR3 length equals 15 residues. Germline CDR1 reads MNHEY; CDR2 reads SMNVEV (reference sequence).

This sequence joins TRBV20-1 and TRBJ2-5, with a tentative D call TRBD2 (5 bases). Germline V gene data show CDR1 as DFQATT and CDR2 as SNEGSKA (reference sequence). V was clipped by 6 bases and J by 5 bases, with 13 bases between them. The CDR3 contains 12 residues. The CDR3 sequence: CSAPGSIETQYF. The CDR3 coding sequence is TGCAGTGCCCCTGGGAGTATTGAGACCCAGTACTTC.

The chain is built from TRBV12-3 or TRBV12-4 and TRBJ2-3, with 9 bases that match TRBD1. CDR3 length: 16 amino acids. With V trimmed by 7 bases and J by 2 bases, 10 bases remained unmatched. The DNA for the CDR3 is TGTGCCAGCAAACCCGACAGGGGGACTTACACAGATACGCAGTATTTT. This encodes CASKPDRGTYTDTQYF.

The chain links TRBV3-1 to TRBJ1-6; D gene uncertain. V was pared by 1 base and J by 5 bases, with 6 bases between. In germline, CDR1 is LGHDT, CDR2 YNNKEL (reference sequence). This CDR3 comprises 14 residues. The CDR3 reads CASSQGANNSPLHF. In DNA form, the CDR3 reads TGTGCCAGCAGCCAAGGGGCGAATAATTCACCCCTCCACTTT.

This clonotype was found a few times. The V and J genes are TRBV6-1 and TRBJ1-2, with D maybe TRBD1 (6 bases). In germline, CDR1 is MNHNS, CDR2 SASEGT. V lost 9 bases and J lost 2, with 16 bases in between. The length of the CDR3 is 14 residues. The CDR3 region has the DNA TGTGCCAGTCTGGGAACTACAGGGAACTATGGCTACACCTTC. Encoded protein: CASLGTTGNYGYTF.

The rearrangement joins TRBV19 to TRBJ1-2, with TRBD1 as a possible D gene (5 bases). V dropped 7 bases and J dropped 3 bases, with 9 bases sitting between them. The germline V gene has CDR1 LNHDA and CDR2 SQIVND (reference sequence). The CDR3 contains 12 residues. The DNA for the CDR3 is TGTGCCAGTATGGAGGGACACTATGGCTACACCTTC. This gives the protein CASMEGHYGYTF.

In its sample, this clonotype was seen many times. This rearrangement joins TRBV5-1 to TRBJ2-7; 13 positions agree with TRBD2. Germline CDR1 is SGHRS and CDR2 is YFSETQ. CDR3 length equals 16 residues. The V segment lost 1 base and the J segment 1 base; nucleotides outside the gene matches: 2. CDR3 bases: TGCGCCAGCAGCTTGACTAGCGGGGGGGAATCCTACGAGCAGTACTTC. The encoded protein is CASSLTSGGESYEQYF.

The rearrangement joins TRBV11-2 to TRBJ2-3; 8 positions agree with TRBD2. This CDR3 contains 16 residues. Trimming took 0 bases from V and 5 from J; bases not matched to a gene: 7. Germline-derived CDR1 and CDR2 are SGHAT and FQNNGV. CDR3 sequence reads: CASSLDREGLGDTQYF. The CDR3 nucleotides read TGTGCCAGCAGCTTAGATCGGGAGGGGTTGGGAGATACGCAGTATTTT.

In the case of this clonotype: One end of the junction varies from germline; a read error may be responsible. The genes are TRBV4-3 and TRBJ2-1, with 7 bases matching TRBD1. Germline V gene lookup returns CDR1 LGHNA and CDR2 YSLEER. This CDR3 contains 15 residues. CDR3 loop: CASSRHRQGANEQVF. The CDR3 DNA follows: TGCGCCAGCAGCCGGCACCGACAGGGCGCGAATGAGCAGGTCTTC.

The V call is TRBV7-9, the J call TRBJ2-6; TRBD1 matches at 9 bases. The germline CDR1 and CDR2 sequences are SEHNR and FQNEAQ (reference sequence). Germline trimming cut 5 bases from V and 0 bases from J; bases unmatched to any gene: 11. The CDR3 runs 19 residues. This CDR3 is CASSQNRGTGYSGANVLTF. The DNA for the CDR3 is TGTGCCAGCAGCCAAAACCGCGGGACAGGGTACTCTGGGGCCAACGTCCTGACTTTC.

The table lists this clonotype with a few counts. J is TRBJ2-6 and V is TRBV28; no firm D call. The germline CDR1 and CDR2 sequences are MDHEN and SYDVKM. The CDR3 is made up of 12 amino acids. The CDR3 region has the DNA TGTGCTACACACTCTGGGGCCAACGTCCTGACTTTC. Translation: CATHSGANVLTF.